The T cell receptor beta chain under discussion was sequenced for a study of CD8+ T cells in alopecia areata listed by TCRdb under 2018. About the full investigation: To study T cell clonal expansion in alopecia areata, the researchers applied high-throughput TCRbeta sequencing to both the C3H/HeJ mouse model and human patients. Scalp tissue and sorted CD4+ and CD8+ peripheral blood T cells from patchy and totalis/universalis alopecia areata patients and from healthy controls were covered by human TCRbeta sequencing. Clonality in the scalp was compared among normal scalp (n=4), patchy alopecia areata scalp (n=8), and alopecia totalis/universalis scalp (n=8). RNA came from the PAXgene miRNA kit for fixed scalp, the miRNeasy kit for PBMCs, and the RNeasy kit for mouse skin. immunoSEQ multiplex PCR using 35 Vbeta forward primers and 13 Jbeta reverse primers was used to amplify TCRbeta CDR3 regions.

The CDR3 starts with the cysteine, ends with the phenylalanine, and has 12 residues. Solely the CDR3 DNA is kept, with 36 bases framed from the first base. CDR1 and CDR2 (SGHTA, FQGTGA) derive from the germline V gene. Relative to germline, V is 6 bases shorter and J is 0 bases shorter, with 4 bases between their ends. Libraries were constructed by the immunoSEQ multiplex PCR assay. RNA was extracted from all samples and reverse transcribed into cDNA as template for TCR sequencing. SuperScript III was used to make first-strand cDNA, primed with a 2:1 mix of oligo-dT and random hexamers. A synthetic immune receptor repertoire was used to gauge amplification bias, and whatever bias remained was removed computationally. In the paper's pipeline: Raw reads were preprocessed for error removal, and CDR3 was defined according to IMGT conventions as running from the conserved cysteine to phenylalanine. Clonality was calculated as 1 minus Shannon entropy normalized by log2 of the number of productive unique TCRs. Whether scalp clones were CD4 or CD8 was inferred by matching scalp TCRbeta sequences against CD4 and CD8 repertoires sorted from blood. TCRdb took this table from immuneACCESS and kept in-frame rearrangements with V and J called. Such tables lack part of the clones; where checked against another copy, unresolved V genes explain under half of the gap, and the rest is unexplained. V and J calls and clone size are copied from that table; D and trimming were computed from the DNA. This sample holds approximately 130,000 clones; 40% to 55% were observed only once. Roughly a tenth of the sample belongs to the ten largest clones.

This clone was counted only a few times. This receptor's antigen is unknown. The input lacks base qualities; no much larger clone sits a single base away. Peripheral blood and lesional scalp punch biopsies were obtained from patients with alopecia areata. PBMCs were isolated by density centrifugation and stained for CD3, CD4 and CD8, and CD4+ and CD8+ T cells were sorted on a FACSAria. Alopecia areata patients who were not treated were recruited through a multicenter biomarker study. In 5 or 6 patients from the biomarker study, blood CD8+ T cells were sorted further into NKG2D-low and NKG2D-high fractions. Results and caveats for the whole study, not just this receptor: Lesional scalp, especially in alopecia totalis/universalis, showed higher clonality and more expanded CD8+ clones than normal scalp, suggesting antigenic drive. Shared TCR sequences between patients were less evident than in mice, which may be partly attributable to HLA diversity in the patient population. Unlike mouse skin, which is dominated by gammadelta T cells, normal human skin has resident alphabeta T cells that are also sequenced, and this complicates analysis of the scalp TCR repertoire.

The chain is assembled from TRBV7-3 and TRBJ2-3, with the D gene not confidently named. Sequencing input: NKG2D-low CD8+ T cells sorted from blood. The sample's cell subset or site label, decoded: sorted CD8+ NKG2D-low blood T cells. This TCR derives from a human donor with alopecia areata. The nucleotides read TGTGCCAGCAGTGCTAGCACAGATACGCAGTATTTT. This gives the protein CASSASTDTQYF.